This T cell receptor (beta chain) stems from a study of T-cell reconstitution after alpha-beta-depleted transplantation in children. To note about this clonotype: Antigen: not known.

For TCRbeta, the library was prepared with unique molecular identifiers. TCRdb itself ran the PCR reads through MiXCR, one entry per CDR3 protein. Of tens of thousands of distinct CDR3 sequences in the sample, about 5.7% were seen once. Notes on the study in general: The study reportedly traced alpha-beta T cells about two months after transplant to several hundred expanded graft clones. A year post-transplant, T-cell counts and diversity derived mostly from newly produced T cells.

This sequence was found in a female patient under 10 years old who had a stem cell transplant for aplastic anemia, so the T cells may come from the graft donor. Here the sequenced sample was PBMCs, mostly from graft donor cells, taken 60 days after TCRalphabeta/CD19-depleted stem cell transplant.

CDR3 DNA sequence: TGTGCCACCAGTGACTACTCGACTAGCGGGAGAAAGCAGACCCAGTACTTC. Protein product: CATSDYSTSGRKQTQYF. This sequence joins TRBV24-1 and TRBJ2-5; 12 nucleotides agree with TRBD2. The junction had 11 bases not matched to a gene; V was cut back by 4 bases and J by 6 bases. CDR1 and CDR2 from the germline V gene are KGHDR and SFDVKD. The CDR3 contains 17 residues.